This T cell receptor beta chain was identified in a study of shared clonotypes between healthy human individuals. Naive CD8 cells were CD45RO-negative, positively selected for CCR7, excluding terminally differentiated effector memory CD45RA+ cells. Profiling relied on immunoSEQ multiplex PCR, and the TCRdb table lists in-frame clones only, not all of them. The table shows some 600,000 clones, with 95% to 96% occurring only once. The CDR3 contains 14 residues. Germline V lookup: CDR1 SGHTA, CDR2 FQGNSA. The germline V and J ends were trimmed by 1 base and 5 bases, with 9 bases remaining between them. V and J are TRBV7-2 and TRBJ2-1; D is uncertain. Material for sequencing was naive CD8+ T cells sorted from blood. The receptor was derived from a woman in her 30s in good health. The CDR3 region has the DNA TGTGCCAGCAGCTTAGTGTCTAGAAACAATGAGCAGTTCTTC. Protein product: CASSLVSRNNEQFF.